This is a list of T cell receptor beta chains from one sample in a study of CD8 T cells in ankylosing spondylitis. A single record per CDR3 protein comes from TCRdb applying MiXCR to the 5' RACE reads. The table shows approximately 100,000 distinct CDR3 sequences, with about 8.5% occurring only once. Input material: blood, either unsorted or a sorted T cell fraction (not recorded which). All receptors come from a male donor with ankylosing spondylitis or in good health (not recorded which). CDR3s leave out the opening cysteine and the closing phenylalanine or tryptophan. A D gene is named only where the DNA matches it firmly.

TRBD2	TRBV12-3/TRBV12-4	TRBJ2-3	ASSSRLAASTDTQY
TRBD1	TRBV2	TRBJ1-2	ASRVPGQGNDKDGYT
.	TRBV29-1	TRBJ2-5	SVEEGTVDGTQY
.	TRBV6-2/TRBV6-3	TRBJ2-1	ASSSTSSYNEQF
.	TRBV7-2	TRBJ1-5	ASSLPGRDQH
.	TRBV7-2	TRBJ1-1	ASSLTGMNTEAF
.	TRBV20-1	TRBJ2-3	SARGVGGTDTQY
TRBD2	TRBV6-2/TRBV6-3	TRBJ2-7	ASSPRGDEQY
.	TRBV9	TRBJ2-3	ASSAGTARGMTDTQY
TRBD2	TRBV7-7	TRBJ2-1	ASSSGLAGGNGQF
.	TRBV21-1	TRBJ2-5	ASIQGGQETQY
TRBD2	TRBV2	TRBJ2-1	ASSEAPGTSGGYNEQF
TRBD2	TRBV2	TRBJ2-1	ASSRGGGGFEQF
.	TRBV7-9	TRBJ1-5	ASTGSNGQPQH
.	TRBV4-3	TRBJ2-3	ASSHLRDSSTDTQY
TRBD1	TRBV5-4	TRBJ2-1	ASSRWENRGGEQF
.	TRBV20-1	TRBJ1-3	SARAIQDSGNTIY
.	TRBV5-4	TRBJ1-2	ASSLDREAGYT
TRBD2	TRBV7-3	TRBJ2-3	ASSLTGGGTDTQY
TRBD2	TRBV7-9	TRBJ2-1	ASRASGRINEQF
.	TRBV12-3/TRBV12-4	TRBJ2-5	ASTLTQETQY
.	TRBV18	TRBJ1-1	ASSPGIEAF
TRBD1	TRBV6-1	TRBJ1-2	ASTWTGGYT
.	TRBV29-1	TRBJ2-1	SVPAGLLRNEQF
TRBD1	TRBV7-8	TRBJ1-5	ASSSIAQGASNQPQH
.	TRBV7-2	TRBJ1-5	ASSWLGSQPQH
.	TRBV5-1	TRBJ2-7	ASSSAPTSSTSGEQY
.	TRBV6-2/TRBV6-3	TRBJ2-7	ASSYPGYEQY
TRBD2	TRBV5-1	TRBJ2-1	ASSLFTSGSYNEQF
.	TRBV27	TRBJ2-1	ASSPRHSSYNEQF
.	TRBV7-2	TRBJ1-5	ASSRESNQPQH
.	TRBV14	TRBJ2-5	ASSQDALGETQY
.	TRBV6-5	TRBJ2-7	ASSYSPTPFRYEQY
.	TRBV5-4	TRBJ2-7	ASSLSHRYEQY
TRBD2	TRBV7-3	TRBJ2-3	ASSPGLAGGPDTQY
TRBD1	TRBV6-8	TRBJ1-3	ASSYSRHGARQGASSGNTIY
.	TRBV5-1	TRBJ2-7	ASSLTSPYEQY
TRBD2	TRBV20-1	TRBJ2-1	SARDVAGANEQF
.	TRBV7-2	TRBJ2-7	ASSHRSGLYEQY
TRBD1	TRBV9	TRBJ1-6	ASARTLELTGEASPLH
.	TRBV10-2	TRBJ2-7	ASISPGQGRQEQY
TRBD1	TRBV5-1	TRBJ2-7	ASSFTGGDEQY
TRBD1	TRBV12-5	TRBJ2-2	ASGLGQGNTGELF
.	TRBV6-5	TRBJ1-1	ASSYSNGQIMNTEAF
TRBD1	TRBV18	TRBJ1-1	ASSPRGQGDTEAF
.	TRBV6-2/TRBV6-3	TRBJ2-3	ASSYSTESTDTQY
.	TRBV23-1	TRBJ2-7	ASSQARPYEQY
.	TRBV5-1	TRBJ2-5	ASSLGPPQETQY
TRBD2	TRBV20-1	TRBJ2-2	SARMCWRGRVKSTGELF
TRBD1	TRBV7-6	TRBJ1-1	ASSSTGMNTEAF
TRBD2	TRBV11-2	TRBJ2-3	ASSLEGTSGRGTQY
.	TRBV6-2/TRBV6-3	TRBJ2-1	ASRPRTVYNEQF
TRBD2	TRBV11-1	TRBJ2-2	ASSRRTSGKTNTGELF
TRBD1	TRBV7-2	TRBJ2-2	ASSLFTGGLGTGELF
.	TRBV29-1	TRBJ2-7	SVGSGRPFYEQY